This TCR beta chain originates from a study of blood T cell repertoires in COVID-19. Study context: T cells, B-cell-depleted T cells, or PBMCs provided the cDNA or gDNA that served as material.

Individuals aged 18 to 89 years were recruited from 24 US areas. A COVID-19 case had been met by exposed participants during the 2 weeks before study entry. The V end was cut by 1 base, the J end by 8 bases, with 9 bases between. The CDR3 totals 14 residues. Per the germline V gene, CDR1 is SGHTA and CDR2 is FQGNSA. Original handling: Estimated nucleated cell counts came from reference gene primer amplification. TCRdb's table, derived via immunoSEQ multiplex PCR, lists solely in-frame clones and lacks some. V and J calls and clone size are as listed in that table; D and trimming were resolved from the DNA. Found here are around 270,000 clones, approximately 89% of them singletons; the top ten hold around 3.1%.

Sequencing input: PBMCs or T cells enriched from blood (not recorded which). This chain uses TRBV7-2 with TRBJ1-6; possibly TRBD1 for D (6 bases). The TCR originated in a woman in her thirties or forties who had been exposed to COVID-19. CDR3: CASSLEGTYSPLHF. Here the CDR3 DNA reads TGTGCCAGCAGCTTAGAAGGGACATATTCACCCCTCCACTTT.